Shown below are 32 T cell receptor beta chains from a single sample sequenced in a study of cytomegalovirus exposure and HLA in healthy donors. The PCR employed 60 Vbeta primers together with 13 Jbeta primers. Some clones are missing from TCRdb's copy, which holds only in-frame ones; the method was immunoSEQ multiplex PCR. The repertoire holds about 150,000 clones, with roughly 80% as singletons. Sequences were obtained from PBMCs. The receptor set was obtained from a woman in her thirties or forties in good health and CMV-seropositive.

The chain employs TRBV2 and TRBJ1-5; 10 nucleotides match TRBD1. The CDR3 has 14 amino acids. Germline-derived CDR1 and CDR2 are SNHLY and FYNNEI. Trimming at V came to 4 bases and at J to 5 bases, leaving 2 bases not matched to a gene. This chain's CDR3 is CASSGGQGYQPQHF. For the CDR3, the DNA is TGTGCCAGCAGTGGGGGACAGGGGTATCAGCCCCAGCATTTT.

The chain recombines TRBV4-3 with TRBJ1-2, with D tentatively TRBD1 (5 bases). This CDR3 comprises 15 residues. V dropped 0 bases and J dropped 0 bases, with 8 bases sitting between them. The germline V gene has CDR1 LGHNA and CDR2 YSLEER. Written as DNA, the CDR3 is TGCGCCAGCAGCCAAGATCGGGGGGCTAACTATGGCTACACCTTC. Its protein product is CASSQDRGANYGYTF.

The chain joins TRBV6-5 to TRBJ1-4, with 7 bases fitting TRBD1. V shed 7 bases, J shed 8 bases, and the junction held 10 bases outside the gene matches. The CDR3 consists of 14 residues. Germline values: CDR1 MNHEY, CDR2 SVGAGI. The CDR3 DNA reads TGTGCCAGCACCCACAAGGCAGGGGGGGAAAAACTGTTTTTT. Translating it yields CASTHKAGGEKLFF.

The chain joins TRBV7-2 to TRBJ1-1, with a weak D call TRBD1 (6 bases). Germline V gives CDR1 SGHTA, CDR2 FQGNSA. V lost 6 bases, J lost 4 bases, and 15 bases lay in between. This CDR3 region has 14 residues. This CDR3 is CASSSLTGPTEAFF. The DNA of the CDR3 is TGTGCCAGCAGTTCGCTGACAGGACCCACTGAAGCTTTCTTT.

This clone has more than one count but fewer than ten. The chain links TRBV28 to TRBJ1-1, with 7 bases matching TRBD1. This CDR3 contains 13 residues. After removal of 6 bases from V and 8 bases from J, the junction contained 9 bases not matched to a gene. From germline, CDR1 is MDHEN and CDR2 SYDVKM. CDR3 bases: TGTGCCAGCAGGAGACAGGGAGATAGAGAAGCTTTCTTT. It yields the protein CASRRQGDREAFF.

V is TRBV19 and J is TRBJ2-7, with 9 bases that match TRBD1. This CDR3 comprises 14 residues. The V gene end was trimmed by 3 bases and the J gene end by 7 bases; junction bases not matched to a gene: 7. In germline, CDR1 is LNHDA, CDR2 SQIVND (reference sequence). The CDR3: CASSIPGQGDEQYF. The CDR3 DNA follows: TGTGCCAGTAGTATTCCGGGACAGGGTGATGAGCAGTACTTC.

The V gene is TRBV28, the J gene TRBJ1-4; tentative D call: TRBD1 (6 bases). Trimming removed 8 bases from V and 5 bases from J, with 27 bases in between. The length of the CDR3 is 18 residues. CDR1 is MDHEN, CDR2 SYDVKM, per germline. For the CDR3, the DNA is TGTGCCAGCCGTCCCACCATAGGGACAACGGGCGGGAATGAAAAACTGTTTTTT. It specifies CASRPTIGTTGGNEKLFF. The full variable domain, completed using reference TRBV28 and TRBJ1-4, is DVKVTQSSRYLVKRTGEKVFLECVQDMDHENMFWYRQDPGLGLRLIYFSYDVKMKEKGDIPEGYSVSREKKERFSLILESASTNQTSMYLCASRPTIGTTGGNEKLFFGSGTQLSVL.

V usage is TRBV11-2 and J usage is TRBJ1-5; TRBD1 agrees at 10 bases. V shed 4 bases and J 4 bases; nucleotides not matched to a gene: 1. This CDR3 comprises 14 residues. Germline CDR1 and CDR2: SGHAT and FQNNGV. The DNA of the CDR3 is TGTGCCAGCAGCTCGGGACAGGGGAATCAGCCCCAGCATTTT. It translates to CASSSGQGNQPQHF.

The J gene is TRBJ2-1, the V gene TRBV7-9; tentatively, D is TRBD2 (5 bases). CDR3 length equals 12 residues. The V gene lost 3 bases and the J gene lost 9 bases, with 9 bases spanning the gap. CDR1 SEHNR and CDR2 FQNEAQ come from the germline V gene (reference sequence). Here the CDR3 reads CASSLVGSEQFF. The CDR3 bases are TGTGCCAGCAGCTTGGTAGGGAGTGAGCAGTTCTTC.

V usage is TRBV4-2 and J usage is TRBJ2-3; TRBD2 matches at 15 bases. V dropped 4 bases and J dropped 4; count of bases not matched to a gene: 6. Germline V gene lookup returns CDR1 LGHNA and CDR2 YNFKEQ. This CDR3 is 17 amino acids long. This chain's CDR3 is CASSLGLAGGTADTQYF. The CDR3 DNA reads TGTGCCAGCAGCCTGGGACTAGCGGGAGGAACCGCAGATACGCAGTATTTT.

The J gene is TRBJ1-6, the V gene TRBV19; 7 positions match TRBD1. The CDR3 sequence is 15 residues long. CDR1 LNHDA and CDR2 SQIVND come from the germline V gene (reference sequence). Trimming cost V 2 bases and J 5 bases; bases outside gene matches: 3. CDR3 DNA sequence: TGTGCCAGTAGTATAAGCGGACAGGATAATTCACCCCTCCACTTT. Translating gives CASSISGQDNSPLHF.

This clone was found once. V usage is TRBV28 and J usage is TRBJ1-1, with unresolved D. The V and J ends lost 2 bases and 1 base respectively, with 14 bases between them. The CDR3 is made up of 16 amino acids. Germline assignment: CDR1 MDHEN and CDR2 SYDVKM. The CDR3 DNA sequence: TGTGCCAGCAGTTTAATGGGGAGGCTAGAGAACACTGAAGCTTTCTTT. Translated, it gives CASSLMGRLENTEAFF.

The chain couples TRBV5-1 to TRBJ2-1; 13 bases agree with TRBD2. The CDR3 is made up of 15 amino acids. Trimming at V came to 0 bases and at J to 10 bases, leaving 4 bases not matched to a gene. Germline CDR1 reads SGHRS; CDR2 reads YFSETQ. CDR3 DNA sequence: TGCGCCAGCAGCTTGGCTGGACTAGCGGGGGAGGAGCAGTTCTTC. Amino acid sequence: CASSLAGLAGEEQFF.

Comment on this clone: The junction does not match germline at one end; this may be a read error. The V gene is TRBV27, the J gene TRBJ2-3, with D perhaps matching TRBD2 (6 bases). This CDR3 is built from 14 residues. Germline loops: CDR1 MNHEY, CDR2 SMNVEV (reference sequence). CDR3 in DNA: TGTGCCAGCAGTTTACTAGCGAGCAGAGATACGCAGTATTTT. Its translation is CASSLLASRDTQYF.

The V gene is TRBV6-5, the J gene TRBJ2-5; 8 positions match TRBD1. Germline V gene data show CDR1 as MNHEY and CDR2 as SVGAGI. The CDR3 is made up of 16 amino acids. Trimming cost V 0 bases and J 5 bases; bases outside gene matches: 8. CDR3 nucleotides: TGTGCCAGCAGTTACTCGAGCCAGGGGGCGCGGGAGACCCAGTACTTC. Translating gives CASSYSSQGARETQYF.

The chain combines TRBV5-4 with TRBJ2-1; 9 positions match TRBD2. Germline V lookup: CDR1 SGHNT, CDR2 YYREEE (reference sequence). This CDR3 is built from 16 residues. With V trimmed by 0 bases and J by 1 base, 2 bases remained unmatched. DNA of the CDR3: TGTGCCAGCAGCTTGGCAGCGGGGGGTTCCTACAATGAGCAGTTCTTC. The encoded protein is CASSLAAGGSYNEQFF.

The J gene is TRBJ2-1, the V gene TRBV5-1, with 8 bases identical to TRBD2. With 4 bases clipped from V and 7 bases from J, the junction kept 13 bases outside the gene matches. Germline V gives CDR1 SGHRS, CDR2 YFSETQ. The CDR3 runs 16 residues. Written as DNA, the CDR3 is TGCGCCAGCAGCCACCTCGCGGGGGGCGAGGGGAATGAGCAGTTCTTC. Amino acid sequence: CASSHLAGGEGNEQFF.

The chain recombines TRBV5-6 with TRBJ2-2; the match to TRBD1 covers 7 bases. This CDR3 has 15 amino acids. Germline-derived CDR1 and CDR2 are SGHDT and YYEEEE. The V segment lost 3 bases and the J segment 0 bases; nucleotides outside the gene matches: 2. CDR3 loop: CASSYGTANTGELFF. As DNA, the CDR3 is TGTGCCAGCAGCTACGGGACAGCGAACACCGGGGAGCTGTTTTTT.

In its sample, this clone was seen a few times. The gene calls are TRBV5-1 and TRBJ2-5; 16 bases match TRBD2. The junction had 16 bases not matched to a gene; V was cut back by 4 bases and J by 7 bases. This CDR3 has 19 residues. Looked up from germline, CDR1 is SGHRS and CDR2 is YFSETQ. The CDR3 region has the DNA TGCGCCAGCAGCCTACCGACAGGGGGACTAGCGGGAGGGCCTGGGACCCAGTACTTC. It yields the protein CASSLPTGGLAGGPGTQYF.

The genes are TRBV11-3 and TRBJ2-1; 7 bases agree with TRBD1. After removal of 3 bases from V and 9 bases from J, the junction contained 14 bases not matched to a gene. This CDR3 is 16 amino acids long. CDR1 is SGHNT, CDR2 YENEEA, per germline. The CDR3 reads CASSLASGQIRGEQFF. CDR3 sequence (DNA): TGTGCCAGCAGCTTGGCTTCGGGACAGATTCGCGGTGAGCAGTTCTTC.

The chain uses TRBV9 and TRBJ2-5; D may be TRBD1 (6 bases). The DNA end lines up better with TRBJ2-7; the J call may be wrong. The CDR3 is 14 amino acids. Germline-derived CDR1 and CDR2 are SGDLS and YYNGEE. For the CDR3, the DNA is TGTGCCAGCAGCGCAACGACAGGACCCTACGAGCAGTACTTC. It encodes CASSATTGPYEQYF.

There are a few counts of this clone. The chain carries TRBV6-1 and TRBJ2-1; TRBD2 matches at 11 bases. Germline trimming cut 2 bases from V and 6 bases from J; bases unmatched to any gene: 3. The CDR3 is 15 residues long. The germline V gene encodes CDR1 MNHNS and CDR2 SASEGT. CDR3 DNA sequence: TGTGCCAGCAGTGAACGTAGCGGGGGGGTCAATGAGCAGTTCTTC. It is translated as CASSERSGGVNEQFF.

V usage is TRBV15 and J usage is TRBJ2-1; D is possibly TRBD1 (9 bases). Between the trimmed V and J ends, which lost 0 bases and 6 bases, there was a span of 18 bases. Germline V lookup: CDR1 LNHNV, CDR2 YYDKDF (reference sequence). The CDR3 covers 17 residues. The CDR3 DNA follows: TGTGCCACCAGCAGAGATCCGGGACAGGGACTAGGCAATGAGCAGTTCTTC. Translated: CATSRDPGQGLGNEQFF.

Only one count was recorded for this clone. The gene calls are TRBV11-1 and TRBJ1-2, with 7 positions matching TRBD1. In germline, CDR1 is SGHAT, CDR2 FQDESV (reference sequence). Trimming at V came to 5 bases and at J to 3 bases, leaving 6 bases not matched to a gene. The CDR3 runs 14 residues. CDR3 nucleotides: TGTGCCAGCAGCCCCCCGGACAGGCACTATGGCTACACCTTC. Its protein product is CASSPPDRHYGYTF.

CDR3 protein: CASSLALAEGYEQYF. The CDR3 nucleotides read TGTGCCAGCAGCTTAGCACTGGCGGAGGGATACGAGCAGTACTTC. The chain uses TRBV7-9 and TRBJ2-7, with D possibly being TRBD2 (6 bases). In germline, CDR1 is SEHNR, CDR2 FQNEAQ (reference sequence). The V end was cut by 0 bases, the J end by 4 bases, with 13 bases between. The CDR3 sequence is 15 residues long.

The rearrangement links TRBV27 to TRBJ2-5; 8 bases are shared with TRBD1. The closer fit of TRBJ2-7 to the DNA end suggests the J call may be wrong. Looked up from germline, CDR1 is MNHEY and CDR2 is SMNVEV (reference sequence). This CDR3 has 17 amino acids. The CDR3: CASSSNGQGASSYEQYF. Written as DNA, the CDR3 is TGTGCCAGCAGTTCCAATGGACAGGGAGCATCCTCCTACGAGCAGTACTTC.

V and J are TRBV28 and TRBJ1-4, with 9 bases aligning to TRBD1. The CDR3 is made up of 15 amino acids. The V gene's germline CDR1 is MDHEN and CDR2 SYDVKM. With 5 bases clipped from V and 5 bases from J, the junction kept 6 bases outside the gene matches. CDR3 bases: TGTGCCAGCAGTCTTGGACAGGGGAAGAATGAAAAACTGTTTTTT. This encodes CASSLGQGKNEKLFF.

V and J are TRBV28 and TRBJ2-5; TRBD1 agrees at 7 bases. Unmatched junction bases numbered 5, after V lost 6 bases and J lost 1 base. The length of the CDR3 is 14 residues. Germline lookup yields CDR1 MDHEN and CDR2 SYDVKM. CDR3 coding DNA: TGTGCCAGCAGACCACAGGGGCGCCAAGAGACCCAGTACTTC. Protein: CASRPQGRQETQYF.

The genes are TRBV9 and TRBJ1-3; D may be TRBD1 (6 bases). The V gene lost 4 bases and the J gene lost 1 base, with 18 bases spanning the gap. Germline loops: CDR1 SGDLS, CDR2 YYNGEE. The CDR3 is 17 amino acids. CDR3 DNA: TGTGCCAGCAGCTCCACCACAGGGATGGGGTCTGGAAACACCATATATTTT. Translating gives CASSSTTGMGSGNTIYF.

CDR3 sequence reads: CASSVEALRTANTGELFF. The CDR3 DNA sequence: TGTGCCAGCAGCGTAGAGGCTTTGAGGACAGCGAACACCGGGGAGCTGTTTTTT. The chain couples TRBV9 to TRBJ2-2, with D possibly TRBD1 on 6 matching bases. Trimming cost V 0 bases and J 0 bases, with 15 bases left between them. The germline CDR1 and CDR2 sequences are SGDLS and YYNGEE. The CDR3 sequence is 18 residues long.

The rearrangement links TRBV10-3 to TRBJ2-7; TRBD2 matches 7 bases. Germline V gene lookup returns CDR1 ENHRY and CDR2 SYGVKD. V lost 3 bases, J lost 4 bases, and 9 bases stayed unmatched. This CDR3 spans 15 amino acids. CDR3 in amino acids: CAISDGGSGYYEQYF. The CDR3 nucleotides read TGTGCCATCAGTGACGGCGGGAGTGGTTATTACGAGCAGTACTTC.

The J gene is TRBJ2-1, the V gene TRBV2; 8 bases fit TRBD2. The trim removed 4 bases at V and 5 bases at J, leaving 4 bases unmatched. Looked up from germline, CDR1 is SNHLY and CDR2 is FYNNEI. The CDR3 runs to 14 residues. The CDR3 sequence: CASSAGRAHNEQFF. The CDR3 DNA follows: TGTGCCAGCAGTGCCGGGAGGGCCCACAATGAGCAGTTCTTC.